This is a list of T cell receptor beta chains from one sample in a study of blood T cell repertoires in COVID-19. Assay: immunoSEQ multiplex PCR; the TCRdb copy retains only in-frame clones and omits some. The sample includes about 160,000 clones, roughly 84% of them seen just once. The sample taken for sequencing was peripheral blood. The receptors here all came from a woman of 80 years or more with active or convalescent COVID-19. The CDR3 runs from the conserved cysteine through the conserved F or W. Each record gives: D gene, V gene, J gene, clone size, CDR3 length, CDR3 protein, CDR3 DNA. D genes are given only for firm matches. The size entry is marked missing in some rows and otherwise reads once, few, many or a size class.

>TRBD2|TRBV27|TRBJ2-7|-|14
CASSWSSGAYEQYF
TGTGCCAGCAGTTGGTCTAGCGGGGCCTACGAGCAGTACTTC
>TRBD2|TRBV20-1|TRBJ2-2|-|17
CSASPPLSSGSPGELFF
TGCAGTGCTAGTCCCCCTCTTTCTAGCGGGAGCCCCGGGGAGCTGTTTTTT
>-|TRBV7-9|TRBJ1-2|-|13
CASSPGQPGGYTF
TGTGCCAGCAGCCCAGGACAACCCGGCGGCTACACCTTC
>-|TRBV5-4|TRBJ2-1|once|14
CASSFGPSDNEQFF
TGTGCCAGCAGCTTTGGCCCAAGTGACAATGAGCAGTTCTTC
>-|TRBV28|TRBJ1-3|-|15
CASTVEIRGGNTIYF
TGTGCCAGCACCGTTGAGATTAGGGGTGGAAACACCATATATTTT
>TRBD2|TRBV7-7|TRBJ2-2|-|17
CASSLGPTSGYTGELFF
TGTGCTAGCAGCTTAGGTCCGACTAGCGGTTACACCGGGGAGCTGTTTTTT
>TRBD2|TRBV4-2|TRBJ2-5|-|18
CASSQAGTSGRNQETQYF
TGTGCCAGCAGCCAGGCCGGGACTAGCGGGAGGAATCAAGAGACCCAGTACTTC
>-|TRBV5-6|TRBJ2-2|-|16
CASSSPGQTNTGELFF
TGTGCCAGCAGCTCCCCTGGACAGACGAACACCGGGGAGCTGTTTTTT
>TRBD2|TRBV27|TRBJ2-1|-|14
CASRPTLAGEEQFF
TGTGCCAGCAGACCGACACTAGCGGGAGAAGAGCAGTTCTTC
>-|TRBV12-3/TRBV12-4|TRBJ1-2|-|13
CASSLGQGYGYTF
TGTGCCAGCAGTTTGGGGCAGGGCTATGGCTACACCTTC
>-|TRBV20-1|TRBJ1-5|once|11
CSAEGDQPQHF
TGCAGTGCCGAGGGGGACCAGCCCCAGCATTTT
>TRBD2|TRBV12-3/TRBV12-4|TRBJ2-3|-|13
CASSRTSPDTQYF
TGTGCCAGCAGCCGGACTAGCCCAGATACGCAGTATTTT
>-|TRBV7-2|TRBJ2-4|-|14
CASSQGLAKNIQYF
TGTGCCAGCAGCCAGGGTTTAGCCAAAAACATTCAGTACTTC
>-|TRBV2|TRBJ2-1|-|13
CASRSTGKVEQFF
TGTGCCAGCAGATCCACAGGGAAGGTTGAGCAGTTCTTC
>TRBD1|TRBV27|TRBJ2-1|few|15
CASSPRQGFYNEQFF
TGTGCCAGCAGTCCCCGACAGGGTTTCTACAATGAGCAGTTCTTC
>-|TRBV28|TRBJ1-5|once|15
CASSLFRVSNQPQHF
TGTGCCAGCAGTTTATTTCGGGTAAGCAATCAGCCCCAGCATTTT
>TRBD1|TRBV5-1|TRBJ2-7|-|14
CASSSTGGYNEQYF
TGCGCCAGCAGCTCGACAGGGGGCTACAACGAGCAGTACTTC
>-|TRBV29-1|TRBJ1-2|-|12
CSVGGGNYGYTF
TGCAGCGTTGGGGGGGGAAACTATGGCTACACCTTC
>TRBD1|TRBV11-2|TRBJ2-7|-|16
CASSITGTEALYEQYF
TGTGCCAGCAGCATTACCGGGACAGAAGCTCTCTACGAGCAGTACTTC
>TRBD2|TRBV27|TRBJ2-1|-|17
CASSLPPTAGTYNEQFF
TGTGCCAGCAGTTTACCCCCGACAGCGGGAACCTACAATGAGCAGTTCTTC
>-|TRBV5-1|TRBJ2-5|-|15
CASSLGSTGQETQYF
TGCGCCAGCAGCTTGGGTTCCACAGGGCAAGAGACCCAGTACTTC
>TRBD1|TRBV5-4|TRBJ2-5|-|15
CASSLDRGLKETQYF
TGTGCCAGCAGCTTGGACAGGGGGCTGAAAGAGACCCAGTACTTC
>TRBD2|TRBV5-1|TRBJ2-1|-|14
CASSWSGTNNEQFF
TGCGCCAGCAGCTGGTCCGGGACTAACAATGAGCAGTTCTTC